These T cell receptor beta chains were read from a single sample in a study of T cell repertoires in cytomegalovirus infection. One entry per CDR3 protein, called by TCRdb with MiXCR from the reads. Of about 100,000 distinct CDR3 sequences listed, roughly a quarter are singletons. The source material was CD8+ T cells from PBMCs. Receptors originate from a human donor in good health (CMV status not recorded). Some clones in this sample may be carry-over from other donors' samples. CDR3s include the opening cysteine and the closing phenylalanine or tryptophan. The D gene is left open where the match is weak. Expanded clones get a size class; other rows say once, few or many, or leave the size out.

CDR3: CASRGTEAFF; DNA: TGTGCCAGCAGGGGAACTGAAGCTTTCTTT; V: TRBV2; size: .; D: .; length: 10; J: TRBJ1-1
CDR3: CASSPPTGTSGHNEQFF; DNA: TGTGCCAGCAGTCCGCCTACCGGGACTAGCGGTCACAATGAGCAGTTCTTC; V: TRBV7-2; size: many; D: TRBD2; length: 17; J: TRBJ2-1
CDR3: CASSLEGTGRNEQFF; DNA: TGTGCCAGCAGCTTAGAAGGGACAGGGAGAAATGAGCAGTTCTTC; V: TRBV11-3; size: few; D: TRBD1; length: 15; J: TRBJ2-1
CDR3: CASSLNSGYTEAFF; DNA: TGTGCCAGCAGCTTGAACTCTGGCTACACTGAAGCTTTCTTT; V: TRBV5-6; size: few; D: .; length: 14; J: TRBJ1-1
CDR3: CSARDFPTGKNQPQHF; DNA: TGCAGTGCTAGAGATTTTCCGACAGGGAAGAATCAGCCCCAGCATTTT; V: TRBV20-1; size: few; D: TRBD1; length: 16; J: TRBJ1-5
CDR3: CASSHSLVTNEQYF; DNA: TGTGCCAGCAGCCATTCCTTAGTTACCAACGAGCAGTACTTC; V: TRBV7-9; size: many; D: .; length: 14; J: TRBJ2-7
CDR3: CASSQGPSGPYTGELFF; DNA: TGTGCCAGCAGCCAAGGCCCTAGCGGGCCATACACCGGGGAGCTGTTTTTT; V: TRBV14; size: many; D: TRBD2; length: 17; J: TRBJ2-2
CDR3: CSARDPDRGYEQYF; DNA: TGCAGTGCTAGAGACCCGGACAGGGGTTACGAGCAGTACTTC; V: TRBV20-1; size: .; D: TRBD1; length: 14; J: TRBJ2-7
CDR3: CSARGPASSYEQYF; DNA: TGCAGTGCTAGAGGGCCCGCAAGCTCCTACGAGCAGTACTTC; V: TRBV20-1; size: .; D: .; length: 14; J: TRBJ2-7
CDR3: CSAVPLAGGTYEQYF; DNA: TGCAGTGCAGTCCCCTTGGCGGGAGGAACCTACGAGCAGTACTTC; V: TRBV20-1; size: .; D: TRBD2; length: 15; J: TRBJ2-7
CDR3: CAWTPGTGELFF; DNA: TGTGCCTGGACGCCCGGCACCGGGGAGCTGTTTTTT; V: TRBV30; size: few; D: .; length: 12; J: TRBJ2-2
CDR3: CASSSRTAGTTEAFF; DNA: TGTGCCAGCAGCTCGAGAACCGCAGGGACCACTGAAGCTTTCTTT; V: TRBV7-6; size: .; D: .; length: 15; J: TRBJ1-1
CDR3: CASSHRGGEKLFF; DNA: TGCGCCAGCAGTCACAGGGGGGGCGAAAAACTGTTTTTT; V: TRBV4-3; size: few; D: TRBD1; length: 13; J: TRBJ1-4
CDR3: CASRPRTADYGYTF; DNA: TGCGCCAGCCGCCCTAGGACAGCGGACTATGGCTACACCTTC; V: TRBV5-1; size: few; D: .; length: 14; J: TRBJ1-2
CDR3: CALQQGENTEAFF; DNA: TGTGCCCTACAACAGGGGGAGAACACTGAAGCTTTCTTT; V: TRBV7-9; size: few; D: TRBD1; length: 13; J: TRBJ1-1